This T cell receptor beta chain is drawn from a study of PD-1 blockade in classical Hodgkin lymphoma. Whole-study context: The study gave patients nivolumab 3 mg/kg intravenously every 2 weeks.

The data were produced by immunoSEQ multiplex PCR, yet TCRdb's version contains in-frame clones alone and is incomplete. The sample has some 32,000 clones; 82% are singletons. Study results and caveats: TCR diversity at baseline was reported to be reduced in newly diagnosed patients relative to healthy donors. TCR diversity in CD4+, not CD8+, cells rose significantly by C4D1.

Every patient had relapsed following autologous stem cell transplantation, and cohorts differed in brentuximab vedotin exposure. The study recorded best responses of complete response, partial response or progressive disease. With respect to this clone: Its specificity is not known.

This CDR3 region has 13 residues. CDR1 is SNHLY and CDR2 is FYNNEI in the germline V gene. V lost 5 bases and J lost 6, with 10 bases in between. The V gene is TRBV2, the J gene TRBJ2-2, with D maybe TRBD1 (7 bases). This receptor was identified in a human donor with classical Hodgkin lymphoma. The sample was peripheral blood mononuclear cells (PBMCs), taken at baseline. The CDR3 sequence: CASSLRGAGELFF. CDR3 bases: TGTGCCAGCAGTCTCAGGGGGGCCGGGGAGCTGTTTTTT.